This T cell receptor beta chain was identified during a study of cytomegalovirus exposure and HLA in healthy donors. In the study overall: Sequencing of some 190 million T cells in an earlier analysis found roughly 120 million unique TCR beta sequences.

Overall study findings and caveats: The investigators catalogued some 160 TCR beta chains as cytomegalovirus-associated. With high specificity and sensitivity, the classifier reportedly diagnosed cytomegalovirus status. Despite most TCR sequences being rare, some public TCRs occurred in many donors.

Germline V gene sequence: CDR1 LNHDA, CDR2 SQIVND (reference sequence). This CDR3 is built from 18 residues. The trim removed 5 bases at V and 2 bases at J, leaving 8 bases unmatched. About this clone itself: The antigen remains undetermined.

The study ran its PCR with 60 Vbeta and 13 Jbeta primers. Assay used: immunoSEQ multiplex PCR; TCRdb lists only in-frame clones, some missing. The sample shows roughly 100,000 clones, 76% of them seen only once. The sequenced sample was PBMCs. V and J are TRBV19 and TRBJ2-1, with TRBD2 matching 14 bases. The TCR was taken from a woman younger than 35 in good health and CMV-seropositive. CDR3 in amino acids: CASSAGTSGRAPYNEQFF. The CDR3 coding sequence is TGTGCCAGTAGTGCCGGGACTAGCGGGAGAGCCCCCTACAATGAGCAGTTCTTC.